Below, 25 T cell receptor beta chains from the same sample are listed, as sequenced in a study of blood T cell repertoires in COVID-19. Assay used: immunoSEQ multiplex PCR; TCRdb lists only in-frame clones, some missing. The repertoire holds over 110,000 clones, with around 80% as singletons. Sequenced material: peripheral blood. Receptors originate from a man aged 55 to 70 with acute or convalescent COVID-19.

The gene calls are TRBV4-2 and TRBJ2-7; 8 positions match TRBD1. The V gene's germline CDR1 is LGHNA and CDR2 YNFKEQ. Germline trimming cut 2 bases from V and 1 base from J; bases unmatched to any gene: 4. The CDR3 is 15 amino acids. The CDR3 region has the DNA TGTGCCAGCAGCCAATCCGGACAGGGATCCTACGAGCAGTACTTC. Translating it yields CASSQSGQGSYEQYF.

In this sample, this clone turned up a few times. CDR3 region: CASSQDSLRGSPLHF. The CDR3 DNA is TGCGCCAGCAGCCAAGATTCTCTTAGGGGTTCACCCCTCCACTTT. The chain recombines TRBV4-3 with TRBJ1-6; the D gene is possibly TRBD1 (5 bases). Germline-derived CDR1 and CDR2 are LGHNA and YSLEER. The CDR3 length is 15 residues. The V end lost 0 bases, the J end lost 9 bases, and 12 bases lay between the germline ends.

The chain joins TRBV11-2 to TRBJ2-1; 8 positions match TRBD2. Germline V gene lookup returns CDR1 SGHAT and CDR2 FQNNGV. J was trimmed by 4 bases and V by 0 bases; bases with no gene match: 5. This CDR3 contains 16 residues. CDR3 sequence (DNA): TGTGCCAGCAGCTTAGATCTAGCGGGCTTATACAATGAGCAGTTCTTC. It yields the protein CASSLDLAGLYNEQFF.

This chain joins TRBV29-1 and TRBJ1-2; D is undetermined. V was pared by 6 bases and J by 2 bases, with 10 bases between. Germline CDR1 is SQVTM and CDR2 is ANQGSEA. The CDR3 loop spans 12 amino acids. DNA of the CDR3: TGCAGCGTAGGCGGGGTAAACTATGGCTACACCTTC. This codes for CSVGGVNYGYTF.

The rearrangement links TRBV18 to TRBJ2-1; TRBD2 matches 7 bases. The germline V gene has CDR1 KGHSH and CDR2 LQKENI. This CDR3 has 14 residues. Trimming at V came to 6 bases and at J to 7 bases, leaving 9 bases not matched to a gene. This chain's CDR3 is CASSGQRDVNEQFF. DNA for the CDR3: TGTGCCAGCTCCGGCCAGCGGGACGTGAATGAGCAGTTCTTC.

CDR3 coding DNA: TGTGCCAGCAGCTTGGCAGGGGTGTCCGGGGCCAACGTCCTGACTTTC. Translation: CASSLAGVSGANVLTF. V and J are TRBV5-5 and TRBJ2-6; TRBD1 is a possible D gene (6 bases). V gave up 0 bases and J gave up 4 bases, with 11 bases separating them. This CDR3 region has 16 residues. CDR1 is SGHKS, CDR2 YYEKEE, per germline (reference sequence).

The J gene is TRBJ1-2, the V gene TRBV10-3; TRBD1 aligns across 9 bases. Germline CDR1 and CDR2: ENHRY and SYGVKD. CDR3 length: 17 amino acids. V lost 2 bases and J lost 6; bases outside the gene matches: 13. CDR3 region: CAISEQPPSGQGDGYTF. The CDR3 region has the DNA TGTGCCATCAGTGAGCAACCACCGTCGGGACAGGGCGATGGCTACACCTTC.

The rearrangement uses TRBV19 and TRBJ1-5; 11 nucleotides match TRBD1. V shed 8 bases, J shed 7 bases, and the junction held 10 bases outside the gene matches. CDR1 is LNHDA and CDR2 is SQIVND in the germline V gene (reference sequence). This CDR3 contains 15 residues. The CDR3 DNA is TGTGCCAGTTCCGGGACAGGGGGAAGTTACCAGCCCCAGCATTTT. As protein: CASSGTGGSYQPQHF.

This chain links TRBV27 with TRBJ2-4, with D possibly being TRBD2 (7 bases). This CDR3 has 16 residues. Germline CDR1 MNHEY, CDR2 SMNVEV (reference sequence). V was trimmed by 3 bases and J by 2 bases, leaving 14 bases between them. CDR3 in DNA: TGTGCCAGCAGTTTGCGGGGGCAAGGAACCAAAAACATTCAGTACTTC. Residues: CASSLRGQGTKNIQYF.

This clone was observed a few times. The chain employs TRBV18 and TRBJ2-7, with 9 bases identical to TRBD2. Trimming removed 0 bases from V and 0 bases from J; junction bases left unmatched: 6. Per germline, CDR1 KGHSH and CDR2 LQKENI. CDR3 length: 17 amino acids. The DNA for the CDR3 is TGTGCCAGCTCACCACCCCCTAGCGGGAAGAGCTCCTACGAGCAGTACTTC. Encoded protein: CASSPPPSGKSSYEQYF.

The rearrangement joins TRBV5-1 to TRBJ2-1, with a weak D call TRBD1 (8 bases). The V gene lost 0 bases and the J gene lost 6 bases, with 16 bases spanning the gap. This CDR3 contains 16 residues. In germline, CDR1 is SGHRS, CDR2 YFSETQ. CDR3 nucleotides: TGCGCCAGCAGCTTGGCCTTCAGCGGGACAGGCAATGAGCAGTTCTTC. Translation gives CASSLAFSGTGNEQFF.

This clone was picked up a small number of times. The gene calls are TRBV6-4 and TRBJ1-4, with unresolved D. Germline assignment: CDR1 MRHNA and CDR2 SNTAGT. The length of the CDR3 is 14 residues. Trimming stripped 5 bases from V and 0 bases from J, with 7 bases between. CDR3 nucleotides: TGTGCCAGCAGTATAGATGCAACTAATGAAAAACTGTTTTTT. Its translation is CASSIDATNEKLFF.

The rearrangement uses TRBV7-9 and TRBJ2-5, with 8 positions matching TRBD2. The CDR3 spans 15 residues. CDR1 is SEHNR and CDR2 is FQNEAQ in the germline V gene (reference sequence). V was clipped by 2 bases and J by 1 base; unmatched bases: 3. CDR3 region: CASSLPAGGQETQYF. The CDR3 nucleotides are TGTGCCAGCAGCTTACCGGCGGGGGGCCAAGAGACCCAGTACTTC.

CDR3 nucleotide sequence: TGTGCCACCAGTCCCGCGGGCGGTGGCCGCTTCTACAATGAGCAGTTCTTC. Amino acids: CATSPAGGGRFYNEQFF. The chain recombines TRBV24-1 with TRBJ2-1; perhaps TRBD2 as D (5 bases). The length of the CDR3 is 17 residues. V shed 6 bases and J shed 3 bases, with 20 bases lying between them. The V gene's germline CDR1 is KGHDR and CDR2 SFDVKD.

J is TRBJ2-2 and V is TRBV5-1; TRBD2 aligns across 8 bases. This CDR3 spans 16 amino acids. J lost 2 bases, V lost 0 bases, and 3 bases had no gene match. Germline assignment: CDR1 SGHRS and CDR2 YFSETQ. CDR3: CASSLERELNTGELFF. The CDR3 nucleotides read TGCGCCAGCAGCTTGGAGCGGGAGTTAAACACCGGGGAGCTGTTTTTT.

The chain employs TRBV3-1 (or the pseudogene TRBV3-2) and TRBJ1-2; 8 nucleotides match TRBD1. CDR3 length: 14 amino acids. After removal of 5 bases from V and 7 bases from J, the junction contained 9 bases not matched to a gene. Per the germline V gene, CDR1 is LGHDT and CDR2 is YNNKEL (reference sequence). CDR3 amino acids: CASSLGQGAGGYTF. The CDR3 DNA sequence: TGTGCCAGCAGCTTGGGGCAGGGGGCCGGTGGCTACACCTTC.

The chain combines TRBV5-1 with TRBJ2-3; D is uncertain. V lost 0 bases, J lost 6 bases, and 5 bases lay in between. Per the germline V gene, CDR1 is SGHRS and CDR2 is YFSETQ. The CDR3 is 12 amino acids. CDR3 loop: CASSLARDTQYF. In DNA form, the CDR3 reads TGCGCCAGCAGCTTGGCTAGGGATACGCAGTATTTT.

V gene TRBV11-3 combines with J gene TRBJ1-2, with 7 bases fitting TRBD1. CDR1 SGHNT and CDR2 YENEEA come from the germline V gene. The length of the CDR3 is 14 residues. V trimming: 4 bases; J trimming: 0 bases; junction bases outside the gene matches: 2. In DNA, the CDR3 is TGTGCCAGCAGCTGGGACAGAACTAACTATGGCTACACCTTC. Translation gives CASSWDRTNYGYTF. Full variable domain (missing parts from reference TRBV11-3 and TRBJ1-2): EAGVVQSPRYKIIEKKQPVAFWCNPISGHNTLYWYLQNLGQGPELLIRYENEEAVDDSQLPKDRFSAERLKGVDSTLKIQPAELGDSAVYLCASSWDRTNYGYTFGSGTRLTVV.

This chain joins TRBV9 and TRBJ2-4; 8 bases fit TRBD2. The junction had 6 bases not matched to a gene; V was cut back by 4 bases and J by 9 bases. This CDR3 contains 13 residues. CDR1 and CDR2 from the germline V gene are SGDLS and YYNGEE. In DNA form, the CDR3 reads TGTGCCAGCAGCCCCGGGACTAGGGGCATTCAGTACTTC. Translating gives CASSPGTRGIQYF.

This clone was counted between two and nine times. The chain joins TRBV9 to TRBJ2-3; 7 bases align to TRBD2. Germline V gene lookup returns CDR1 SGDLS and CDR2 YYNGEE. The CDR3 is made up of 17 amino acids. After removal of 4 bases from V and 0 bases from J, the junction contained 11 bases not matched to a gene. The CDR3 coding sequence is TGTGCCAGCAGCCTCCGGGGGAGCGGGGCGAGCACAGATACGCAGTATTTT. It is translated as CASSLRGSGASTDTQYF.

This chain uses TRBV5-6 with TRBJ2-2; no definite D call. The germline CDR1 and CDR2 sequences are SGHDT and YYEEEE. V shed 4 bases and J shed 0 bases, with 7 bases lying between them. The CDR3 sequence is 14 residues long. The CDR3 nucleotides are TGTGCCAGCAGCCTGACATCGAACACCGGGGAGCTGTTTTTT. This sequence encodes CASSLTSNTGELFF. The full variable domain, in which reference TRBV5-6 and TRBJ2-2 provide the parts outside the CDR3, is DAGVTQSPTHLIKTRGQQVTLRCSPKSGHDTVSWYQQALGQGPQFIFQYYEEEERQRGNFPDRFSGHQFPNYSSELNVNALLLGDSALYLCASSLTSNTGELFFGEGSRLTVL.

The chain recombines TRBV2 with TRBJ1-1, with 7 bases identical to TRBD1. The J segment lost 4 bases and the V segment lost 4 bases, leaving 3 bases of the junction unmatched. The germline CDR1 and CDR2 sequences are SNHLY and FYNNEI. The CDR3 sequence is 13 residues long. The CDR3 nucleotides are TGTGCCAGCAGTGGAGGGGGCGTCACTGAAGCTTTCTTT. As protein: CASSGGGVTEAFF.

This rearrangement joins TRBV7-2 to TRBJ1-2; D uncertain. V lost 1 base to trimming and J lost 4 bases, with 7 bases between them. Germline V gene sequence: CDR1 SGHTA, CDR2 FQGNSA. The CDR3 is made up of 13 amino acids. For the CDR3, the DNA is TGTGCCAGCAGCTTAGGGGCGGGCTATGGCTACACCTTC. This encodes CASSLGAGYGYTF. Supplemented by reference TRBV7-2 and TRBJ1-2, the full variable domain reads GAGVSQSPSNKVTEKGKDVELRCDPISGHTALYWYRQSLGQGLEFLIYFQGNSAPDKSGLPSDRFSAERTGGSVSTLTIQRTQQEDSAVYLCASSLGAGYGYTFGSGTRLTVV.

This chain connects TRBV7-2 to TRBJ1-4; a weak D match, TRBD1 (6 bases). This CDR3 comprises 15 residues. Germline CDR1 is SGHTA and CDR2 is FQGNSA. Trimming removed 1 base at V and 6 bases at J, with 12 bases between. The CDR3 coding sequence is TGTGCCAGCAGCTTAGTCGGGGGGCTAGATGAAAAACTGTTTTTT. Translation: CASSLVGGLDEKLFF.

The CDR3 nucleotides read TGTGCCAGCAGCGATTTACCCCTCGGGATGGGGGGAGGCTACACCTTC. Protein product: CASSDLPLGMGGGYTF. The V and J genes are TRBV5-6 and TRBJ1-2; D might be TRBD1 (5 bases). V was cut by 4 bases and J by 8 bases, with 24 bases left in between. The CDR3 consists of 16 residues. The germline V gene has CDR1 SGHDT and CDR2 YYEEEE.